The sequence of this TCR beta chain was determined in a study of blood T cell repertoires in COVID-19. The ends lost 5 bases at V and 1 base at J; junction bases unmatched: 10. The germline V gene has CDR1 MNHNY and CDR2 SVGAGI (reference sequence). This CDR3 region has 17 residues. Assay: immunoSEQ multiplex PCR; the TCRdb copy retains only in-frame clones and omits some. The sample gives around 100,000 clones, about nine tenths of which show up once; over 2% is in the top ten. The TCR was taken from a man over 45 with active COVID-19. The chain couples TRBV6-6 to TRBJ2-3, with 9 bases identical to TRBD2. Sequenced sample: peripheral blood. CDR3: CASSLAGGPWGTDTQYF. CDR3 nucleotide sequence: TGTGCCAGCAGTCTGGCGGGAGGGCCGTGGGGCACAGATACGCAGTATTTT.